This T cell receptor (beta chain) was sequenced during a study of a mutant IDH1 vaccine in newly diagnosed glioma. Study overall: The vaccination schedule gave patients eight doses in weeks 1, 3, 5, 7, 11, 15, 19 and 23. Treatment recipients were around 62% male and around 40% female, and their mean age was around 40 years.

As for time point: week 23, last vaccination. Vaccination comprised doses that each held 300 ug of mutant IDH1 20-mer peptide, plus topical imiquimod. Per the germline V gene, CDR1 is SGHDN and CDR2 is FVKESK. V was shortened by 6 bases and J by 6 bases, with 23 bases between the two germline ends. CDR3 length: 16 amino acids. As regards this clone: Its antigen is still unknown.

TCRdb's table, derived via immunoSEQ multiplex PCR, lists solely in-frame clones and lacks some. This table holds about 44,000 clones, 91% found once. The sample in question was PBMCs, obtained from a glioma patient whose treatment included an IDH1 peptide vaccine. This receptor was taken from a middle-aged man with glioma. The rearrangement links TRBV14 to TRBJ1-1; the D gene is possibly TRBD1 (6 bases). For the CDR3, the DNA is TGTGCCAGCAGGCGAATCCTCGGAGGGGGAAACGCTGAAGCTTTCTTT. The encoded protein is CASRRILGGGNAEAFF.